The 20 T cell receptor beta chains in this list originate from one sample, sequenced in a study of blood T cell repertoires in COVID-19 (dated by TCRdb to about 2020). The method was the immunoSEQ multiplex PCR assay. In TCRdb, the immuneACCESS table is reduced to in-frame sequences with V and J assigned. These tables do not hold every clone; where another copy was compared, an unresolved V gene accounts for under half, and the others remain unexplained. The sample has roughly 250,000 clones on record, about 86% of them singletons. The ten largest make up around 2.9% of the sample. Sequencing was performed on peripheral blood. Receptors originate from a woman between 55 and 75 years old with active or convalescent COVID-19.

The V gene is TRBV19, the J gene TRBJ1-2, with D unclear. CDR3 length: 16 residues. Germline lookup yields CDR1 LNHDA and CDR2 SQIVND (reference sequence). V lost 3 bases, J lost 0 bases, and 14 bases lay in between. The CDR3 loop reads CASSILFREANYGYTF. DNA for the CDR3: TGTGCCAGTAGTATCCTTTTCCGGGAAGCTAACTATGGCTACACCTTC.

This chain links TRBV6-5 with TRBJ1-6; D gene unclear. Germline V gives CDR1 MNHEY, CDR2 SVGAGI. Trimming stripped 6 bases from V and 5 bases from J, with 11 bases between. The CDR3 extends over 14 amino acids. In DNA form, the CDR3 reads TGTGCCAGCAGCCGACAATCCGATAATTCACCCCTCCACTTT. Translating it yields CASSRQSDNSPLHF.

This chain joins TRBV19 and TRBJ2-2, with 8 positions matching TRBD2. The CDR3 spans 14 residues. V lost 5 bases, J lost 6 bases, and 5 bases stayed unmatched. The V gene's germline CDR1 is LNHDA and CDR2 SQIVND (reference sequence). The CDR3 DNA follows: TGTGCCAGTAGTTTGCGGGGGGAAGCCGGGGAGCTGTTTTTT. Translation: CASSLRGEAGELFF.

The chain is built from TRBV29-1 and TRBJ2-7; 14 bases fit TRBD2. Germline V gene sequence: CDR1 SQVTM, CDR2 ANQGSEA. Unmatched junction bases numbered 4, after V lost 1 base and J lost 2 bases. The CDR3 loop spans 16 amino acids. The CDR3 DNA reads TGCAGCGTTGAAGGAGGGACTAGCGGGGGTCCCTACGAGCAGTACTTC. As protein: CSVEGGTSGGPYEQYF.

This rearrangement joins TRBV27 to TRBJ1-1, with D possibly TRBD1 on 5 matching bases. Trimming took off 5 bases at V and 2 bases at J, with 12 bases between the two ends. Germline V gives CDR1 MNHEY, CDR2 SMNVEV (reference sequence). The CDR3 consists of 14 residues. In DNA form, the CDR3 reads TGTGCCAGCAGTATAAGGGGAGGTAACACTGAAGCTTTCTTT. As protein: CASSIRGGNTEAFF.

The chain couples TRBV11-2 to TRBJ1-6, with a tentative D call TRBD1 (6 bases). CDR3 length: 17 amino acids. Between the trimmed V and J ends, which lost 0 bases and 6 bases, there was a span of 15 bases. Germline V gene lookup returns CDR1 SGHAT and CDR2 FQNNGV. CDR3 in DNA: TGTGCCAGCAGCTTAGAGTTGGGGACACCGCTTAATTCACCCCTCCACTTT. Protein: CASSLELGTPLNSPLHF.

V and J are TRBV29-1 and TRBJ2-7, with a tentative D call TRBD2 (6 bases). Trimming took 5 bases from V and 6 from J, leaving 14 bases between them. Germline CDR1 and CDR2: SQVTM and ANQGSEA. The CDR3 extends over 12 amino acids. CDR3 in amino acids: CSVTLMRGEQYF. The CDR3 DNA reads as TGCAGCGTTACGTTAATGCGGGGCGAGCAGTACTTC.

This clone was detected a few times. The chain combines TRBV4-3 with TRBJ2-2; TRBD1 might be the D (6 bases). V lost 1 base to trimming and J lost 1 base, with 13 bases between them. This CDR3 contains 17 residues. Germline CDR1 and CDR2: LGHNA and YSLEER. The CDR3 loop is CASSQGGSRGNTGELFF. CDR3 sequence (DNA): TGCGCCAGCAGCCAAGGCGGCAGCAGGGGGAACACCGGGGAGCTGTTTTTT.

A word on this clone: Other DNA variants within this sample encode the same CDR3. The chain combines TRBV5-1 with TRBJ2-3; 8 nucleotides agree with TRBD2. Per the germline V gene, CDR1 is SGHRS and CDR2 is YFSETQ. The CDR3 is made up of 15 amino acids. Losses at the gene ends were 0 bases for V and 6 bases for J; bases not matched to a gene: 6. The CDR3 is CASSLEGGGPDTQYF. Written as DNA, the CDR3 is TGCGCCAGCAGCTTGGAGGGCGGGGGGCCGGATACGCAGTATTTT.

The chain has TRBV6-5 and TRBJ1-5, with unresolved D. Germline V gene data show CDR1 as MNHEY and CDR2 as SVGAGI. The CDR3 totals 15 residues. Between the trimmed V and J ends, which lost 6 bases and 4 bases, there was a span of 16 bases. The CDR3 reads CASSAGRTLNQPQHF. The CDR3 nucleotides are TGTGCCAGCAGCGCGGGGAGGACCCTAAATCAGCCCCAGCATTTT.

The genes are TRBV19 and TRBJ2-2; 10 nucleotides match TRBD2. Germline loops: CDR1 LNHDA, CDR2 SQIVND (reference sequence). The CDR3 is 18 residues long. Trimming cost V 5 bases and J 1 base; bases outside gene matches: 10. In nucleotides, the CDR3 is TGTGCCAGTAGTCCCCGTGGAATAGCGGGGGGGAACACCGGGGAGCTGTTTTTT. The encoded protein is CASSPRGIAGGNTGELFF.

The rearrangement uses TRBV5-4 and TRBJ2-2; TRBD1 matches at 7 bases. The CDR3 is 17 residues long. Unmatched junction bases numbered 9, after V lost 2 bases and J lost 2 bases. Germline values: CDR1 SGHNT, CDR2 YYREEE (reference sequence). CDR3: CASSLAPDRSNTGELFF. The CDR3 DNA sequence: TGTGCCAGCAGCTTAGCGCCGGACAGGAGCAACACCGGGGAGCTGTTTTTT.

The chain employs TRBV19 and TRBJ1-4; D possibly corresponds to TRBD1 (5 bases). The ends were cut back, 4 bases at V and 8 bases at J, with 20 bases in the middle. This CDR3 has 16 amino acids. Germline loops: CDR1 LNHDA, CDR2 SQIVND (reference sequence). CDR3: CASSSPRQGSHEKLFF. CDR3 in DNA: TGTGCCAGTAGTAGCCCCCGGCAGGGCAGTCACGAAAAACTGTTTTTT.

This rearrangement joins TRBV18 to TRBJ1-1; 10 bases align to TRBD1. The CDR3 runs 17 residues. CDR1 is KGHSH, CDR2 LQKENI, per germline. V lost 4 bases, J lost 2 bases, and 10 bases stayed unmatched. The CDR3 spells CASSLRQGANSNTEAFF. The DNA of the CDR3 is TGTGCCAGCTCACTACGACAGGGGGCTAATTCCAACACTGAAGCTTTCTTT.

The chain uses TRBV10-3 and TRBJ1-1; D is unclear. Trimming removed 7 bases from V and 0 bases from J, with 9 bases in between. The germline V gene encodes CDR1 ENHRY and CDR2 SYGVKD. This CDR3 region has 13 residues. Here the CDR3 reads CAITDPVNTEAFF. The DNA of the CDR3 is TGTGCCATCACTGACCCGGTGAACACTGAAGCTTTCTTT.

The genes are TRBV14 and TRBJ2-5; 10 nucleotides match TRBD2. V was clipped by 5 bases and J by 1 base; unmatched bases: 4. CDR3 length: 15 residues. The V gene's germline CDR1 is SGHDN and CDR2 FVKESK. The chain's CDR3 is CASSYRTSGQETQYF. In DNA form, the CDR3 reads TGTGCCAGCAGCTACCGGACTAGCGGCCAAGAGACCCAGTACTTC.

This chain links TRBV20-1 with TRBJ2-1; TRBD1 aligns across 7 bases. V dropped 3 bases and J dropped 8; count of bases not matched to a gene: 4. There are 12 residues in the CDR3. The germline CDR1 and CDR2 sequences are DFQATT and SNEGSKA (reference sequence). CDR3: CSASRQGDEQFF. CDR3 bases: TGCAGTGCTAGTCGTCAGGGGGATGAGCAGTTCTTC.

This clone was recorded a few times. This rearrangement joins TRBV16 to TRBJ1-2; 8 nucleotides agree with TRBD1. V lost 4 bases, J lost 4 bases, and 8 bases stayed unmatched. The CDR3 extends over 15 amino acids. In germline, CDR1 is KGHSY, CDR2 FQNENV. CDR3 DNA: TGTGCCAGCAGCCCTCGGACAGGGAGGACCTATGGCTACACCTTC. This codes for CASSPRTGRTYGYTF.

This chain connects TRBV29-1 to TRBJ2-1; TRBD1 matches at 7 bases. CDR3 size: 11 residues. V dropped 3 bases and J dropped 8; count of bases not matched to a gene: 1. CDR1 and CDR2 from the germline V gene are SQVTM and ANQGSEA. Written as DNA, the CDR3 is TGCAGCGTTGAGGACAGGTATGAGCAGTTCTTC. Protein: CSVEDRYEQFF.

V usage is TRBV5-1 and J usage is TRBJ2-1; D may be TRBD1 (6 bases). The CDR3 is made up of 14 amino acids. Trimming shortened V by 3 bases and J by 6 bases, and 13 bases separated the two germline ends. The germline V gene encodes CDR1 SGHRS and CDR2 YFSETQ. For the CDR3, the DNA is TGCGCCAGCAGCTCCCCGGGACAAGCCAATGAGCAGTTCTTC. Translating it yields CASSSPGQANEQFF.